Presented here are 4 T cell receptor beta chains from one specimen sequenced in a study of radiotherapy plus CTLA-4 blockade in lung cancer. The table came from immunoSEQ multiplex PCR; TCRdb's copy has only in-frame clones and leaves some out. The profile covers 55,000 to 80,000 clones, with around nine tenths appearing a single time and 40% taken by the ten largest. The sequencing here drew on peripheral blood, taken from a patient treated with radiotherapy plus ipilimumab. The receptors derive from a human donor with non-small cell lung cancer that progressed on radiotherapy plus ipilimumab.

The chain carries TRBV6-1 and TRBJ1-4; tentatively, D is TRBD1 (6 bases). Trimming took 4 bases from V and 10 from J, leaving 13 bases between them. CDR1 is MNHNS and CDR2 is SASEGT in the germline V gene. The CDR3 is made up of 13 amino acids. CDR3 region: CASSADQGTKLFF. The DNA for the CDR3 is TGTGCCAGCAGTGCCGACCAGGGGACAAAACTGTTTTTT.

This chain uses TRBV7-2 with TRBJ2-3; D gene uncertain. CDR3 length: 16 amino acids. The ends were cut back, 5 bases at V and 1 base at J, with 16 bases in the middle. The germline V gene encodes CDR1 SGHTA and CDR2 FQGNSA. In DNA, the CDR3 is TGTGCCAGCAGCAGGCCCCCTGACCTTGGCACAGATACGCAGTATTTT. This encodes CASSRPPDLGTDTQYF. The full variable domain, in which reference TRBV7-2 and TRBJ2-3 provide the parts outside the CDR3, is GAGVSQSPSNKVTEKGKDVELRCDPISGHTALYWYRQSLGQGLEFLIYFQGNSAPDKSGLPSDRFSAERTGGSVSTLTIQRTQQEDSAVYLCASSRPPDLGTDTQYFGPGTRLTVL.

The chain uses TRBV5-6 and TRBJ1-2; D call uncertain. This CDR3 has 13 amino acids. V was shortened by 0 bases and J by 7 bases, with 10 bases between the two germline ends. Germline V gene data show CDR1 as SGHDT and CDR2 as YYEEEE. Here the CDR3 DNA reads TGTGCCAGCAGCTTGGGAACTTGGGGTGGCTACACCTTC. Its translation: CASSLGTWGGYTF. Full variable domain (outside the CDR3, taken from reference TRBV5-6 and TRBJ1-2): DAGVTQSPTHLIKTRGQQVTLRCSPKSGHDTVSWYQQALGQGPQFIFQYYEEEERQRGNFPDRFSGHQFPNYSSELNVNALLLGDSALYLCASSLGTWGGYTFGSGTRLTVV.

The gene calls are TRBV5-6 and TRBJ2-2; possible D gene TRBD2, 5 bases. CDR3 length equals 15 residues. V gave up 4 bases and J gave up 0 bases, with 10 bases separating them. The germline V gene encodes CDR1 SGHDT and CDR2 YYEEEE. CDR3 in amino acids: CASSPTTTNTGELFF. The DNA of the CDR3 is TGTGCCAGCAGCCCGACTACTACGAACACCGGGGAGCTGTTTTTT.